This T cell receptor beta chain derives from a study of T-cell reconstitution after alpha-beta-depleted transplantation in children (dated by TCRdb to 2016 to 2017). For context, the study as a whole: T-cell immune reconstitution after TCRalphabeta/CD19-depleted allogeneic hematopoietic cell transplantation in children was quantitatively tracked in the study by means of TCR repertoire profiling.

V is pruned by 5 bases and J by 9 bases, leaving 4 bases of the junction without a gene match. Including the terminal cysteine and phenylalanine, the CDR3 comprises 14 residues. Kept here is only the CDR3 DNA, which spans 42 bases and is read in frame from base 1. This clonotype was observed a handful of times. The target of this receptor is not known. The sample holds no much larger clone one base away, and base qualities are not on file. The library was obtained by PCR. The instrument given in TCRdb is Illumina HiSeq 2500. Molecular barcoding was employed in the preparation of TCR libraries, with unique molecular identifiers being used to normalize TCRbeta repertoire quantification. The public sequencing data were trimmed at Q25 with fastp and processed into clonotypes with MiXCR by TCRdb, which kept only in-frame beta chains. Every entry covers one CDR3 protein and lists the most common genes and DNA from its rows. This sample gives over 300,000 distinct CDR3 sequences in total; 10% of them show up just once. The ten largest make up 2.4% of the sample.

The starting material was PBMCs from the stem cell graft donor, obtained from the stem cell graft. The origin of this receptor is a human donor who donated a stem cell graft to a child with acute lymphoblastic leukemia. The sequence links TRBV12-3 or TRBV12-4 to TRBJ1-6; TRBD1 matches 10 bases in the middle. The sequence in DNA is TGTGCCAGCAGTATGGGACAGGGGATTTCACCCCTCCACTTT. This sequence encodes CASSMGQGISPLHF.